The text below deals with one T cell receptor (beta chain). Germline loops: CDR1 LNHDA, CDR2 SQIVND (reference sequence). This CDR3 spans 17 amino acids. Trimming cost V 9 bases and J 5 bases; bases outside gene matches: 17. The data were obtained in a study of shared clonotypes between healthy human individuals. TCRdb keeps only in-frame clones here, not all; method: immunoSEQ multiplex PCR. In the table there are 2 million to 2.5 million clones, around 95% of which are singletons. The specimen sequenced was naive CD4+ T cells sorted from blood. Sample subset: CD45RA+ positively selected. This receptor was taken from a man aged 18 to 29 in good health. This chain links TRBV19 with TRBJ2-1, with 9 bases fitting TRBD1. CDR3 region: CASSLPPGQGFNNEQFF. CDR3 DNA: TGTGCCAGCTCCCTCCCGCCGGGACAGGGATTCAACAATGAGCAGTTCTTC.